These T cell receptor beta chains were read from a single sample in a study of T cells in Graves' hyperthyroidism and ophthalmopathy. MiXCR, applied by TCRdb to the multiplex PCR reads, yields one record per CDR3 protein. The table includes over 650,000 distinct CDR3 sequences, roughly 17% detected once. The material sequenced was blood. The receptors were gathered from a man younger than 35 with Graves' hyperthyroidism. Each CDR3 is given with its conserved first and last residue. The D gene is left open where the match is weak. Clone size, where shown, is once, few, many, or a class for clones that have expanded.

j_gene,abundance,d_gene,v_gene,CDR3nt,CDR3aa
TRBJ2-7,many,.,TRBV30,TGTGCCTGGAGTGTTTTGGGTTACGAGCAGTACTTC,CAWSVLGYEQYF
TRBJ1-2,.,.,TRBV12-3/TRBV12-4,TGTGCCAGCACGGGGGGGTCCTATGGCTACACCTTC,CASTGGSYGYTF
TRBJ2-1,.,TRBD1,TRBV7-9,TGTGCCAGCAGCTCCCCTGGGGGGACAGGGGATGAGCAGTTCTTC,CASSSPGGTGDEQFF
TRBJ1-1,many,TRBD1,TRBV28,TGTGCCAGCAGCACCCGGACAGGCCTTGAAGCTTTCTTT,CASSTRTGLEAFF
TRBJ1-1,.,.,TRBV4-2,TGTGCCAGCAGCCAAGATTCCAGAGTGAACACTGAAGCTTTCTTT,CASSQDSRVNTEAFF
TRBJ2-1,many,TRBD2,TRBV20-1,TGCAGTGCGCGGGAGGTGGTCTACAATGAGCAGTTCTTC,CSAREVVYNEQFF
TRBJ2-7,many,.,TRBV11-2,TGTGCCAGCAGCTTAGTGGTGATTAGCGGAGACGAGCAGTACTTC,CASSLVVISGDEQYF
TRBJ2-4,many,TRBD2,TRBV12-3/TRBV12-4,TGTGCCAGCACCCTGGGAGGGTCCAAAAACATTCAGTACTTC,CASTLGGSKNIQYF
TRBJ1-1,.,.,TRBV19,TGTGCCAGTGGCCCTCTGGACACTGAAGCTTTCTTT,CASGPLDTEAFF
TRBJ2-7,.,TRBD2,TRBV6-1,TGTGCCAGCAGTAAACGAGGGGGCGGGAGGGGCCACGAGCAGTACTTC,CASSKRGGGRGHEQYF
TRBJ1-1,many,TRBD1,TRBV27,TGTGCCAGCAGTCCCTTGGGACAGACGAACACTGAAGCTTTCTTT,CASSPLGQTNTEAFF
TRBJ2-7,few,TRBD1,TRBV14,TGTGCCAGCAGCCCGGGACAGGGGGTCGAGCAGTACTTC,CASSPGQGVEQYF
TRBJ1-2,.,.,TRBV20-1,TGCAGTCTAAGAATGGGTAGTGGCTATGGCTACACCTTC,CSLRMGSGYGYTF
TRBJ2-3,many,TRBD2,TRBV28,TGTGCCAGCCACGGAGCGGGAGGGATGGATACGCAGTATTTT,CASHGAGGMDTQYF
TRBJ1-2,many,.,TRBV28,TGTGCCAGCAGAGAACCCCTTGAGGCAGACCACTATGGCTACACCTTC,CASREPLEADHYGYTF
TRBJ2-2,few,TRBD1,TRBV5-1,TGCGCCAGCAGCCCGGCGGACAGGGGGACCGGGGAGCTGTTTTTT,CASSPADRGTGELFF
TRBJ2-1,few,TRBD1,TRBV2,TGTGCCAGCAGTGAATGGACAGGGGGGACCCCTGAGCAGTTCTTC,CASSEWTGGTPEQFF
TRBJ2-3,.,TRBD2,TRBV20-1,TGCAGTGCCCGACTAGCGGGAGATGCAGATACGCAGTATTTT,CSARLAGDADTQYF
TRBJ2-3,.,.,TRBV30,TGTGCCTGTGTGGTGGGGGCGGAAGATACGCAGTATTTT,CACVVGAEDTQYF
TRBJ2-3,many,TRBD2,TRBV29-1,TGCAGCGTTGGAGTGGGCGGGAGATCAGATACGCAGTATTTT,CSVGVGGRSDTQYF
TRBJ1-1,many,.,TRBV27,TGTGCCAGCAGTTTATCCCCAGGTAAACACACTGAAGCTTTCTTT,CASSLSPGKHTEAFF
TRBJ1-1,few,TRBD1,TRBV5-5,TGTGCCAGCAGCCCGCTGACAGGGGGAAACACTGAAGCTTTCTTT,CASSPLTGGNTEAFF
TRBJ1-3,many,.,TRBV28,TGTGCCAGCAGCCCCGTCGGGTCGGGAAACACCATATATTTT,CASSPVGSGNTIYF
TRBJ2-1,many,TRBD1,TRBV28,TGTGCCAGCAGTTTAGTGTCCGGGACAGGGGGCAGGGAGCAGTTCTTC,CASSLVSGTGGREQFF
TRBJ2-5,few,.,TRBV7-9,TGTGCCAGCAGCGCGACCGGGACGTTCAAGGAGACCCAGTACTTC,CASSATGTFKETQYF
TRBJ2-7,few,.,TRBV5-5,TGTGCCAGCGGCGTGTGGGGTTACGAGCAGTACTTC,CASGVWGYEQYF
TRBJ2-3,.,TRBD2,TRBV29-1,TGCAGCGTCGAGGGATTTAGCGGGAGTACAGATACGCAGTATTTT,CSVEGFSGSTDTQYF
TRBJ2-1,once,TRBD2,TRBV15,TGTGCCACCAGCAGAGACCGGACCAAGAGCGGGAGACTCTACAATGCGCAGTTCTTC,CATSRDRTKSGRLYNAQFF
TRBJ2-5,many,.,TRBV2,TGTGCCAGCAAACGAGAGACCCAGTACTTC,CASKRETQYF
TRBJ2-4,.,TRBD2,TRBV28,TGTGCCAGCAGTTCACCGGGACTAGCGGGAATCTCGGACATTCAGTACTTC,CASSSPGLAGISDIQYF
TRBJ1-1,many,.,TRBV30,TGTGCCTGGACGGGGGGACTGAACACTGAAGCTTTCTTT,CAWTGGLNTEAFF
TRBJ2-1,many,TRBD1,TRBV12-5,TGTGCTAGTGGTCCAGGGACAGTTGGGAATGAGCAGTTCTTC,CASGPGTVGNEQFF
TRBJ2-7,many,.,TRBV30,TGTGCCTGGAGTGTACTCACTGAGCGGAGCTACGAGCAGTACTTC,CAWSVLTERSYEQYF
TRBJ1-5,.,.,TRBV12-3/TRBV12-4,TGTGCCAGCAGTTTCGCGGGGGGCAATCAGCCCCAGCATTTT,CASSFAGGNQPQHF
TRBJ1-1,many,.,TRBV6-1,TGTGCCAGCAGTCCCCAGGGGATGAAAACTGAAGCTTTCTTT,CASSPQGMKTEAFF
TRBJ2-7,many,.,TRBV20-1,TGCAGTGCTAGAGTCCCCGTTGGGGGAGGCCTTCCCTACGAGCAGTACTTC,CSARVPVGGGLPYEQYF
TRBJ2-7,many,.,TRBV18,TGTGCCAGCTCACCAGGGCCATACTACGAGCAGTACTTC,CASSPGPYYEQYF
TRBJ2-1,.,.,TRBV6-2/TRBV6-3,TGTGCCAGCAGTTACCCCCCGTGGGGGGGCGCGGGGAATGAGCAGTTCTTC,CASSYPPWGGAGNEQFF
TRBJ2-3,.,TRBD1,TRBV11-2,TGTGCCAGCAGCTTATACGGACAGGGCACAGATACGCAGTATTTT,CASSLYGQGTDTQYF
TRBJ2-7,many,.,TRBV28,TGTGCCAGCAGTCGGGTAGGGAGAACCTACGAGCAGTACTTC,CASSRVGRTYEQYF
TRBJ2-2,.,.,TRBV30,TGTGCCTCGTGGGGGCAGGCGAACACCGGGGAGCTGTTTTTT,CASWGQANTGELFF
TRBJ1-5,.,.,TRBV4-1,TGCGCCAGCAGCCAAGTTGTGGGGCAGCCCCAGCATTTT,CASSQVVGQPQHF
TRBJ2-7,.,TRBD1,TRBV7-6,TGTGCCAGCAGACCGGGACAGGGGGAGGCCTACGAGCAGTACTTC,CASRPGQGEAYEQYF
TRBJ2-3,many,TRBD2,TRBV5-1,TGCGCCAGCAGCTTGCCCCTAGCGGGAGGTATAGCAGATACGCAGTATTTT,CASSLPLAGGIADTQYF
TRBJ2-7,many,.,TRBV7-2,TGTGCCAGCAGCCTTAACGGGGTAGGGGAGCAGTACTTC,CASSLNGVGEQYF
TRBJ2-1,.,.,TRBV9,TGTGCCAGCAGCGTAGCGGGGGCCCTTAACAATGAGCAGTTCTTC,CASSVAGALNNEQFF
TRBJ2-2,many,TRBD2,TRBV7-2,TGTGCCAGCAGCGGAAGGCTAGCGGGAGGAGTCGGGGAGCTGTTTTTT,CASSGRLAGGVGELFF
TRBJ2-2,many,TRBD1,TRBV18,TGTGCCAGCTCACCCAGACAGGGAAGCTCCACCGGGGAGCTGTTTTTT,CASSPRQGSSTGELFF